The present T cell receptor (beta chain) was sequenced within a study of blood T cells in healthy people across ages (dated by TCRdb to about 2015). For context, the study as a whole: In model experiments, template switching captured about one uniquely barcoded TCR beta cDNA molecule for every two T cells. Using deep sequencing normalized with unique cDNA molecular identifiers, the study measured how TCR beta repertoire diversity changes with age. The donors were divided into four age groups: young (average roughly 17 years), middle-aged (about 39), aged (approximately 62) and long-lived (82). Donors of different ages were randomly distributed across sequencing lanes to avoid experimental bias. For two donors (one aged 18 to 30 and one aged 80 or older), the study analyzed two additional independent replicas of 1 million unique cDNA reads from the same blood draw.

From the cysteine through the phenylalanine, the CDR3 covers 13 amino acids. This entry keeps only the CDR3 DNA: 39 bases, framed from base 1. Cut back by 2 bases and 9 bases, the V and J ends lie 11 bases apart. CDR1 MNHEY and CDR2 SMNVEV are derived from the germline V gene (reference sequence). This clonotype has a handful of counts. No cognate antigen has been identified for it. The record has no base qualities; no much larger clone is one base away. Systemically healthy Caucasian individuals from Russia, some 36 in total and aged about 6 to 90 years, were included as donors. Roughly 10 milliliters of peripheral blood were collected from each donor into EDTA-treated Vacutainer tubes. Ficoll-Paque density-gradient centrifugation was used to isolate PBMCs, with at least 6.5 million per sample. Trizol reagent was used to extract total RNA from the PBMCs, yielding at least 5.5 micrograms per sample. For every donor, flow cytometry on a PBMC aliquot measured the percentage of naive CD45RAhigh/CD27high T cells.

Summary of the overall study and its limitations: Because the CMV infection status of the donors was unknown, age-related changes in expanded clonotypes may potentially have been confounded. Estimates of total diversity from one million sequenced T cells were regarded as lower bounds and underestimates. As age increased, observed TCR beta diversity per million T cells dropped in a roughly linear way, and a significant reduction was already evident by age about 40. Because profiling used bulk unsorted PBMCs, naive and antigen-experienced compartments could not be compared conclusively. Compared with the aged group, the long-lived group had more naive CD4+ T cells, fewer expanded clones and increased TCR diversity, a pattern suggesting age selection. There was a strong correlation between observed TCR beta diversity and the percentage of naive T cells measured by flow cytometry.

The library relied on 5' RACE. The reads were generated on an Illumina HiSeq 2500. A second PCR of roughly 7 to 11 cycles was performed with a sample-barcoded 5' primer and a J-beta primer mix. Each TCR beta cDNA molecule received a unique molecular identifier from a template-switch 5' adaptor carrying 12 random nucleotides. At least 2.5 million CDR3-containing paired-end reads were obtained from each sample. First-strand cDNA synthesis was performed from all RNA using the Mint cDNA synthesis kit, with priming by a TRBC-specific oligonucleotide. After uracil-DNA glycosylase treatment, a first 18-cycle PCR used universal primers M1SS and BC2_uni_R on all cDNA. In the paper's pipeline: Each sample was normalized by randomly selecting 1 million high-quality reads, each carrying a distinct molecular identifier. Instead of being binned into consensus sequences, reads with shared molecular identifiers were discarded. MiTCR, run with a Q25 quality threshold and the strictest error-elimination algorithm, handled CDR3 identification, clonotype clustering and error correction. A nonparametric unseen species model with Euler transformation was used to estimate lower-bound total TCR beta diversity. TCRdb reran the public reads through fastp at Q25 and MiXCR, keeping productive beta chains. CDR3 protein duplicates are merged, each entry listing the most common genes and DNA. These V and J calls are TCRdb output, not the study's own analysis. The sample table records about 770,000 distinct CDR3 sequences; around 42% of these occur just once. The top ten clonotypes cover about 19% of the sample.

Sequencing was performed on blood. The source is a man between 60 and 75 years old in good health. Recombination joined TRBV27 with TRBJ2-1; the best D guess is TRBD2, with 5 bases matching. The nucleotides are TGTGCCAGCAGTTTACTACGCGGGCCTGAGCAGTTCTTC. Translated, this gives CASSLLRGPEQFF.